This record covers a single T cell receptor (beta chain). Antigen specificity is unknown. Researchers ran the PCR with 60 Vbeta and 13 Jbeta primers. Here immunoSEQ multiplex PCR was the method, and the copy in TCRdb shows in-frame clones only, minus some. The listing contains around 45,000 clones. The CDR3 totals 14 residues. Germline CDR1 and CDR2: SGHRS and YFSETQ. V was shortened by 3 bases and J by 9 bases, with 13 bases between the two germline ends. The entry originates in a study of cytomegalovirus exposure and HLA in healthy donors. Study-level points and caveats: Sequencing artifact likely explains a cluster of highly shared sequence variants.

The chain combines TRBV5-1 with TRBJ1-6, with a tentative D call TRBD1 (5 bases). Material for sequencing was PBMCs. This sequence was found in a male donor in good health and CMV-seronegative. This CDR3 is CASSSRQPGSPLHF. The CDR3 nucleotides are TGCGCCAGCAGCTCCCGACAGCCTGGTTCACCCCTCCACTTT.